Listed below are T cell receptor beta chains from one sample, sequenced in a study of blood T cell repertoires in COVID-19. Profiled with immunoSEQ multiplex PCR; TCRdb holds only in-frame clones, not every one. The profile shows approximately 50,000 clones, approximately 82% of them singletons. The sequenced material came from PBMCs or T cells enriched from blood (not recorded which). These receptors were collected from a woman between 50 and 59 years old with acute COVID-19. The CDR3 runs from the conserved cysteine through the conserved F or W. A D gene is named only where the DNA matches it firmly.

v_gene	d_gene	j_gene	CDR3aa
TRBV5-6	TRBD2	TRBJ2-3	CASSLRTSRNTDTQYF
TRBV19	TRBD1	TRBJ1-2	CASSMGQGAINYGYTF
TRBV28	.	TRBJ1-4	CASSLVGVGEKLFF
TRBV19	.	TRBJ2-2	CASMAQWHTGELFF
TRBV19	TRBD2	TRBJ2-5	CASRASGPQETQYF
TRBV27	.	TRBJ2-1	CASSLFDPKGGNEQFF
TRBV9	.	TRBJ2-7	CASSPRQGREQYF
TRBV19	.	TRBJ1-5	CASRSPKEGRSNQPQHF
TRBV7-3	.	TRBJ2-3	CASSLWASATDTQYF
TRBV19	.	TRBJ2-2	CASSKENRNTGELFF
TRBV7-2	.	TRBJ2-1	CASSLDGSSYNEQFF
TRBV11-3	TRBD1	TRBJ2-2	CASSRTGNTGELFF
TRBV4-1	.	TRBJ2-2	CASSQGPVTGELFF
TRBV28	TRBD1	TRBJ1-4	CASRFLQGRSEKLFF
TRBV7-3	TRBD2	TRBJ2-2	CASGDYRTGELFF
TRBV2	.	TRBJ2-7	CASTSVAGIGNEQYF
TRBV2	.	TRBJ1-2	CASSDIYGYTF
TRBV19	TRBD1	TRBJ1-1	CASSSRTGTNTEAFF
TRBV9	.	TRBJ2-1	CASSVGGRGGDEQFF
TRBV19	.	TRBJ1-2	CASSMGWGLGSYTF
TRBV6-5	TRBD1	TRBJ1-2	CASKQGAGGYTF
TRBV7-9	TRBD2	TRBJ2-3	CASSLFSGASTDTQYF
TRBV4-1	.	TRBJ2-7	CASSPRGVKDVEQYF
TRBV18	.	TRBJ1-5	CASSPGGSGQPQHF
TRBV29-1	TRBD1	TRBJ2-1	CSVEGQGAGNEQFF
TRBV18	.	TRBJ1-3	CASSPGHSSGNTIYF
TRBV4-2	TRBD2	TRBJ2-1	CASSQEGLGGGWNEQFF
TRBV19	.	TRBJ2-7	CASSIQTGSSYEQYF
TRBV12-3/TRBV12-4	.	TRBJ1-2	CASSSPPSFGYTF
TRBV9	.	TRBJ2-5	CASSAEVDLRGQETQYF
TRBV5-4	.	TRBJ2-7	CASSRDWGKGHEQYF
TRBV3-1/TRBV3-2	.	TRBJ1-2	CASSQEYSRGYGYTF
TRBV9	.	TRBJ1-3	CASSPGDSGNTIYF
TRBV10-1	.	TRBJ2-3	CASSERVADTDTQYF
TRBV5-6	.	TRBJ2-7	CASSFSGYEQYF
TRBV5-3	.	TRBJ1-4	CARSLSQGEKLFF
TRBV29-1	.	TRBJ1-1	CSVDRQLNTEAFF
TRBV10-3	.	TRBJ1-4	CAISRTEEKLFF
TRBV5-1	TRBD1	TRBJ2-2	CASSLSGGNTGELFF
TRBV11-2	TRBD2	TRBJ2-1	CASSQGPGLARHNEQFF
TRBV27	TRBD1	TRBJ1-1	CASSWSAGGNTEAFF
TRBV19	.	TRBJ1-3	CASSTRVGSGNTIYF
TRBV6-5	.	TRBJ1-5	CASSINALDQPQHF
TRBV9	.	TRBJ2-6	CASSVGRQGSSGANVLTF
TRBV5-4	TRBD1	TRBJ2-5	CASSLRTGGGQETQYF
TRBV7-3	.	TRBJ1-6	CASSFSPYNSPLHF
TRBV30	.	TRBJ2-5	CAWNRGSDQETQYF
TRBV19	.	TRBJ1-5	CASSTAGSNQPQHF
TRBV3-1/TRBV3-2	TRBD1	TRBJ2-1	CASSQDRGREQFF
TRBV3-1/TRBV3-2	.	TRBJ1-1	CASSQVAGKTEAFF
TRBV5-6	.	TRBJ1-1	CASSLSDRENTEAFF
TRBV9	TRBD1	TRBJ2-1	CASSERTGRGHNEQFF
TRBV7-2	.	TRBJ1-2	CASSLAPGESYGYTF
TRBV19	.	TRBJ2-3	CASSTLYTDTQYF
TRBV5-1	.	TRBJ1-2	CASSLESARRPLYGYTF
TRBV10-2	TRBD1	TRBJ2-7	CASSEGDRGIGYEQYF
TRBV5-5	TRBD1	TRBJ1-4	CASSPGTGTLEKLFF
TRBV1	.	TRBJ1-1	CTSSPTGTGGTEAFF
TRBV7-2	.	TRBJ2-1	CASSPPEQFF